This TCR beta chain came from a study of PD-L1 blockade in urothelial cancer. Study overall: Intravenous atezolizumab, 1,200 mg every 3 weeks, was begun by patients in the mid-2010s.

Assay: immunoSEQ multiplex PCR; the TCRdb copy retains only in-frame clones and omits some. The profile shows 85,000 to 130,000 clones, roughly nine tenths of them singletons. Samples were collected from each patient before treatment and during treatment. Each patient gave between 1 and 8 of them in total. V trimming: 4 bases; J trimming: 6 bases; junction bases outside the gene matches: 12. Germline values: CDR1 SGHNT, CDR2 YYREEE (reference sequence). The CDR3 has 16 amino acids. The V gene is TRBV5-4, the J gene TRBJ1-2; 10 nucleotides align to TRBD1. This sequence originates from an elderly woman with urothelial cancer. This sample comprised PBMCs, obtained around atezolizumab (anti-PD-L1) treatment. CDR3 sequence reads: CASSKGQGTAGDGYTF. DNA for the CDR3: TGTGCCAGCAGCAAGGGACAGGGGACCGCTGGGGATGGCTACACCTTC.